A single sample is the source of the 5 T cell receptor beta chains below, sequenced in a study of identical twins. TCRdb independently ran MiXCR on the 5' RACE reads; one entry per CDR3 protein. Among hundreds of thousands of distinct CDR3 sequences listed, 18% were seen once. The same sample was also studied in work on T cells expressing NK-cell markers.

The source material was PBMCs. These receptors were obtained from a woman aged 18-35 years in good health.

This clonotype was observed a few times. Compared with germline, one end of the junction differs, possibly owing to a read error. The chain links TRBV20-1 to TRBJ2-3; D may be TRBD2 (5 bases). Germline V gives CDR1 DFQATT, CDR2 SNEGSKA (reference sequence). CDR3 length equals 13 residues. The CDR3 here is CSGRGSSTDTQYF. As DNA, the CDR3 is TGCAGTGGTAGAGGGTCTAGCACAGATACGCAGTATTTT.

Many counts were recorded for this clonotype. The chain recombines TRBV12-3 or TRBV12-4 with TRBJ2-1; 8 bases are a match to TRBD1. With 5 bases clipped from V and 6 bases from J, the junction kept 12 bases outside the gene matches. The CDR3 runs 16 residues. The CDR3 nucleotides read TGTGCCAGCAGTCCAGGACAGGGATGGGCGGCCAATGAGCAGTTCTTC. This codes for CASSPGQGWAANEQFF.

This clonotype was seen many times. This rearrangement joins TRBV18 to TRBJ1-1; D not resolved. V lost 8 bases to trimming and J lost 2 bases, with 12 bases between them. The CDR3 covers 13 residues. Germline values: CDR1 KGHSH, CDR2 LQKENI. CDR3: CASSPAGNTEAFF. The CDR3 bases are TGTGCCAGCAGTCCTGCCGGCAACACTGAAGCTTTCTTT.

The chain joins TRBV20-1 to TRBJ2-1, with D possibly TRBD2 on 7 matching bases. The CDR3 totals 14 residues. Germline V gene sequence: CDR1 DFQATT, CDR2 SNEGSKA (reference sequence). V dropped 3 bases and J dropped 6 bases, with 15 bases sitting between them. The DNA for the CDR3 is TGCAGTGCTAGTCGGGGGGCTAGTTTCAATGAGCAGTTCTTC. Translation gives CSASRGASFNEQFF.

This chain joins TRBV6-4 and TRBJ2-2; perhaps TRBD2 as D (5 bases). CDR1 is MRHNA, CDR2 SNTAGT, per germline. The CDR3 extends over 15 amino acids. Trimming shortened V by 4 bases and J by 2 bases, and 11 bases separated the two germline ends. CDR3 region: CASSVSVFNTGELFF. DNA for the CDR3: TGTGCCAGCAGTGTTAGCGTATTCAACACCGGGGAGCTGTTTTTT.